A selection of T cell receptor beta chains follows, all from one sample in a study of graft-versus-host responses after intestinal transplantation. Their specific antigens are unknown. Profiled with immunoSEQ multiplex PCR; TCRdb holds only in-frame clones, not every one. In the table there are around 110,000 clones, approximately 90% of which are singletons. The sample in question was unstimulated CD4+ T cells sorted from spleen or lymph node cells, obtained before intestinal transplant. These receptors were obtained from a human donor who received an intestinal transplant. Both conserved end residues are part of each CDR3. The D gene is left open where the match is weak. The listing skips clone size in some rows; elsewhere it reads once, few, many or a size class.

j_call | d_call | clone_size | v_call | cdr3_aa | cdr3_nt
TRBJ1-2 | TRBD1 | . | TRBV5-1 | CASSVRQGTGGYTF | TGCGCCAGCAGCGTCCGACAGGGGACGGGTGGCTACACCTTC
TRBJ2-1 | TRBD2 | . | TRBV5-1 | CASSFTSGSGGEQFF | TGCGCCAGCAGCTTCACTAGCGGGAGTGGGGGTGAGCAGTTCTTC
TRBJ2-5 | TRBD2 | . | TRBV5-1 | CASSLALAGGKETQYF | TGCGCCAGCAGCTTGGCACTAGCGGGGGGGAAGGAGACCCAGTACTTC
TRBJ1-5 | TRBD1 | . | TRBV6-5 | CASSYSGRGNQPQHF | TGTGCCAGCAGTTACTCGGGCAGGGGGAATCAGCCCCAGCATTTT
TRBJ2-7 | . | . | TRBV7-2 | CASSLRASDTYEQYF | TGTGCCAGCAGCTTAAGGGCTAGCGATACCTACGAGCAGTACTTC
TRBJ2-1 | TRBD1 | . | TRBV12-5 | CASGSGQGARNEQFF | TGTGCTAGTGGTTCGGGACAGGGGGCACGGAATGAGCAGTTCTTC
TRBJ1-2 | . | few | TRBV18 | CASSPQDGRGYTF | TGTGCCAGCTCACCACAGGACGGGAGGGGCTACACCTTC
TRBJ2-3 | . | . | TRBV21-1 | CASSKESEGHTDTQYF | TGTGCCAGCAGCAAAGAGTCCGAGGGCCACACAGATACGCAGTATTTT
TRBJ2-3 | . | once | TRBV5-1 | CASSLRTGRGTDTQYF | TGCGCCAGCAGCTTGAGGACAGGGAGGGGCACAGATACGCAGTATTTT
TRBJ2-3 | . | . | TRBV19 | CATGIGDTQYF | TGTGCCACCGGGATAGGGGATACGCAGTATTTT
TRBJ1-5 | . | . | TRBV7-2 | CASSSFGSLSNQPQHF | TGTGCCAGCAGTTCCTTTGGGAGTTTAAGCAATCAGCCCCAGCATTTT
TRBJ1-1 | . | . | TRBV19 | CASSFNGNTEAFF | TGTGCCAGTAGTTTCAACGGGAACACTGAAGCTTTCTTT
TRBJ1-2 | . | . | TRBV20-1 | CSARQYGYTF | TGCAGTGCTAGACAGTATGGCTACACCTTC
TRBJ2-5 | TRBD1 | . | TRBV6-4 | CARGQGAETQYF | TGTGCCAGAGGACAGGGTGCAGAGACCCAGTACTTC
TRBJ1-1 | . | . | TRBV27 | CASSLYTGENTEAFF | TGTGCCAGCAGTTTATACACCGGGGAGAACACTGAAGCTTTCTTT
TRBJ1-2 | . | . | TRBV7-9 | CASSLQAGSVHGYTF | TGTGCCAGCAGCTTACAAGCAGGGTCAGTACATGGCTACACCTTC
TRBJ2-5 | TRBD2 | . | TRBV19 | CASSISSGSGTQYF | TGTGCCAGTAGTATATCTAGCGGGAGTGGGACCCAGTACTTC
TRBJ1-6 | . | few | TRBV7-9 | CASSLQGNSPLHF | TGTGCCAGCAGCTTACAGGGGAATTCACCCCTCCACTTT
TRBJ1-1 | . | . | TRBV18 | CASSTGTGWNTEAFF | TGTGCCAGCTCAACGGGCACAGGGTGGAACACTGAAGCTTTCTTT
TRBJ1-1 | TRBD1 | . | TRBV5-8 | CASSLGTGKYTEAFF | TGTGCCAGCAGCTTGGGGACAGGGAAGTACACTGAAGCTTTCTTT
TRBJ2-7 | . | . | TRBV5-1 | CASGTLNSYEQYF | TGCGCCAGCGGGACTTTGAACTCCTACGAGCAGTACTTC
TRBJ2-7 | TRBD2 | . | TRBV7-8 | CASSLVRGLAEPYEQYF | TGTGCCAGCAGCTTAGTAAGGGGACTAGCGGAACCATACGAGCAGTACTTC
TRBJ1-5 | TRBD1 | . | TRBV7-9 | CASSPSGTGVFQPQHF | TGTGCCAGCAGCCCCTCCGGGACAGGGGTTTTTCAGCCCCAGCATTTT
TRBJ1-5 | . | . | TRBV19 | CASSRQGNQPQHF | TGTGCCAGTAGTAGACAGGGCAATCAGCCCCAGCATTTT
TRBJ2-7 | TRBD1 | . | TRBV5-6 | CASSFPGTGGYEQYF | TGTGCCAGCAGCTTCCCCGGGACAGGGGGTTACGAGCAGTACTTC
TRBJ1-3 | . | . | TRBV18 | CASSPLTGTIYF | TGTGCCAGCTCACCTCTTACCGGCACCATATATTTT
TRBJ1-3 | . | . | TRBV5-1 | CASSLQGSGNTIYF | TGCGCCAGCAGCTTGCAGGGATCAGGAAACACCATATATTTT
TRBJ2-5 | . | . | TRBV6-1 | CASSEQPGRPEGTQYF | TGTGCCAGCAGTGAACAACCGGGACGGCCGGAGGGGACCCAGTACTTC
TRBJ1-1 | TRBD1 | . | TRBV11-2 | CASSVTGGLNTEAFF | TGTGCCAGCAGCGTGACAGGGGGCCTGAACACTGAAGCTTTCTTT
TRBJ2-5 | TRBD2 | . | TRBV6-1 | CASSLGLVGQYF | TGTGCCAGCAGTCTGGGACTAGTCGGCCAGTACTTC
TRBJ2-7 | . | . | TRBV5-1 | CASSLIQSYEQYF | TGCGCCAGCAGCTTGATACAGTCCTACGAGCAGTACTTC
TRBJ1-2 | . | . | TRBV5-1 | CASSLAPPLGYTF | TGCGCCAGCAGCTTGGCCCCCCCCTTGGGCTACACCTTC
TRBJ1-5 | . | . | TRBV4-2 | CASSQVQGFGPQHF | TGTGCCAGCAGCCAAGTTCAGGGGTTCGGGCCCCAGCATTTT
TRBJ1-2 | . | . | TRBV5-5 | CASSPSAGRLYGYTF | TGTGCCAGCAGCCCATCGGCAGGGCGCTTATATGGCTACACCTTC
TRBJ2-3 | TRBD1 | . | TRBV28 | CASTDPGQGRTQSTDTQYF | TGTGCCAGCACCGACCCCGGACAGGGGCGAACTCAAAGCACAGATACGCAGTATTTT
TRBJ1-1 | TRBD1 | . | TRBV7-9 | CASSPRQGKNTEAFF | TGTGCCAGCAGCCCCAGACAGGGAAAGAACACTGAAGCTTTCTTT
TRBJ1-6 | . | . | TRBV9 | CASSVGPGGSSPLHF | TGTGCCAGCAGCGTAGGTCCAGGTGGAAGTTCACCCCTCCACTTT
TRBJ2-7 | TRBD2 | . | TRBV10-2 | CASTPVGRAGYEQYF | TGCGCCAGCACCCCCGTTGGGAGGGCCGGCTACGAGCAGTACTTC
TRBJ2-5 | TRBD2 | . | TRBV7-2 | CASSLFRGGGGQETQYF | TGTGCCAGCAGCTTATTCCGTGGAGGCGGGGGCCAAGAGACCCAGTACTTC
TRBJ2-2 | TRBD1 | . | TRBV6-1 | CASSARDRTNTGELFF | TGTGCCAGCAGTGCCCGGGACAGGACGAACACCGGGGAGCTGTTTTTT